This entry lists 24 T cell receptor beta chains sequenced from one sample in a study of regulatory T cells in long-lasting Graves disease. As to time point: newly diagnosed GD, antithyroid drugs for less than 3 months. Extracted PBMC RNA gave rise to the TCR library. In building TCR beta libraries, iRepertoire HTBI primers were used together with Arm-PCR of CDR3 regions. TCRdb called the multiplex PCR reads again in MiXCR, with one record for every CDR3 protein. This table holds approximately 540,000 distinct CDR3 sequences, 9.5% to 15% found once. The sample was also linked to a second study, of T cells in Graves' hyperthyroidism and ophthalmopathy.

The material was peripheral blood mononuclear cells (PBMCs), obtained at new diagnosis, from a patient treated with antithyroid drugs. The receptors were gathered from a woman in her twenties or thirties with Graves disease.

This clonotype occurred a few times. This sequence joins TRBV18 and TRBJ1-1, with D maybe TRBD1 (6 bases). V lost 2 bases to trimming and J lost 7 bases, with 11 bases between them. This CDR3 has 13 amino acids. Germline V lookup: CDR1 KGHSH, CDR2 LQKENI. The CDR3 is CASSPSLQGEAFF. Written as DNA, the CDR3 is TGTGCCAGCTCACCAAGTTTACAGGGTGAAGCTTTCTTT.

This clonotype has ten or more counts. This chain links TRBV4-3 with TRBJ2-3; D possibly corresponds to TRBD2 (6 bases). V dropped 4 bases and J dropped 0 bases, with 14 bases sitting between them. Germline V gene sequence: CDR1 LGHNA, CDR2 YSLEER. CDR3 size: 16 residues. CDR3 in DNA: TGCGCCAGCAGCCTCGGGGGACTGGGGAGCACAGATACGCAGTATTTT. It yields the protein CASSLGGLGSTDTQYF.

This clonotype was recorded many times. The CDR3 nucleotides read TGCGCCAGCAGCCACTCCCGCGGACAGGCCTCTGAAGCTTTCTTT. As protein: CASSHSRGQASEAFF. The chain recombines TRBV4-3 with TRBJ1-1; the match to TRBD1 covers 7 bases. Germline CDR1 and CDR2: LGHNA and YSLEER. The CDR3 loop spans 15 amino acids. With V trimmed by 3 bases and J by 6 bases, 10 bases remained unmatched.

This clonotype was seen more than once but under ten times. The V and J genes are TRBV7-9 and TRBJ2-5; tentatively, D is TRBD2 (5 bases). The length of the CDR3 is 17 residues. V shed 4 bases and J shed 4 bases, with 22 bases lying between them. Germline CDR1 is SEHNR and CDR2 is FQNEAQ (reference sequence). The CDR3 loop reads CASSSTAEGLLGETQYF. The CDR3 DNA follows: TGTGCCAGCAGCTCAACCGCAGAGGGTCTCCTCGGAGAGACCCAGTACTTC.

This clonotype was counted ten times or more. This chain uses TRBV11-2 with TRBJ2-7, with 10 bases lining up with TRBD1. The germline gives CDR1 SGHAT, CDR2 FQNNGV. V was pared by 6 bases and J by 4 bases, with 6 bases of the junction left unmatched. This CDR3 comprises 14 residues. Written as DNA, the CDR3 is TGTGCCAGCAGACGGGACAGGGGTGGTTACGAGCAGTACTTC. This sequence encodes CASRRDRGGYEQYF.

This sequence joins TRBV20-1 and TRBJ2-7, with TRBD2 matching 7 bases. This CDR3 is 16 amino acids long. Germline V gene data show CDR1 as DFQATT and CDR2 as SNEGSKA (reference sequence). The junction had 14 bases not matched to a gene; V was cut back by 4 bases and J by 2 bases. This CDR3 is CSAIPRAGAATYEQYF. The CDR3 coding sequence is TGCAGTGCTATTCCGAGGGCGGGAGCCGCCACCTACGAGCAGTACTTC.

This clonotype was seen repeatedly, ten times or more. This sequence joins TRBV12-3 or TRBV12-4 and TRBJ2-7; D gene uncertain. V was trimmed by 4 bases and J by 6 bases, leaving 10 bases between them. The CDR3 extends over 12 amino acids. The CDR3 here is CASSWGLGEQYF. For the CDR3, the DNA is TGTGCCAGCAGTTGGGGATTGGGCGAGCAGTACTTC.

This clonotype has a count of ten or more. The V and J genes are TRBV3-1 and TRBJ1-1; a weak D match, TRBD1 (5 bases). Germline-derived CDR1 and CDR2 are LGHDT and YNNKEL (reference sequence). There are 16 residues in the CDR3. The ends were cut back, 0 bases at V and 4 bases at J, with 15 bases in the middle. CDR3 bases: TGTGCCAGCAGCCAAGACATAGGGGTCGGATTCACTGAAGCTTTCTTT. This gives the protein CASSQDIGVGFTEAFF.

The chain couples TRBV11-3 to TRBJ2-3; D might be TRBD1 or TRBD2, each matching 5 bases. The CDR3 is 15 residues long. CDR1 is SGHNT, CDR2 YENEEA, per germline. V was trimmed by 1 base and J by 5 bases, leaving 13 bases between them. The chain's CDR3 is CASSLATWGKDTQYF. The CDR3, as DNA: TGTGCCAGCAGCTTAGCCACCTGGGGGAAAGATACGCAGTATTTT.

This clonotype has more than one count but fewer than ten. This sequence joins TRBV6-5 and TRBJ1-5; D is unresolved. Germline V gene lookup returns CDR1 MNHEY and CDR2 SVGAGI. V was pared by 2 bases and J by 0 bases, with 14 bases between. The CDR3 spans 17 residues. Here the CDR3 reads CASSYLVADSSNQPQHF. CDR3 in DNA: TGTGCCAGCAGTTACCTCGTGGCAGATTCTAGCAATCAGCCCCAGCATTTT.

This clonotype was counted a few times. This chain connects TRBV4-1 to TRBJ2-2, with 10 bases fitting TRBD2. Germline CDR1 MGHRA, CDR2 YSYEKL. The CDR3 contains 17 residues. V gave up 1 base and J gave up 5 bases; unmatched junction bases: 7. CDR3 in amino acids: CASSQALAGVLTGELFF. The CDR3 region has the DNA TGCGCCAGCAGCCAAGCGCTAGCGGGAGTTTTAACCGGGGAGCTGTTTTTT.

This clonotype has only a few counts. The rearrangement links TRBV9 to TRBJ2-1, with 8 bases lining up with TRBD2. CDR3 length: 17 amino acids. Germline V gives CDR1 SGDLS, CDR2 YYNGEE. Trimming removed 3 bases from V and 9 bases from J; junction bases left unmatched: 17. CDR3 sequence (DNA): TGTGCCAGCAGCGAGGCCCCTCCGGGAGGGCCTATGGTTGAGCAGTTCTTC. Its translation is CASSEAPPGGPMVEQFF.

This clonotype was picked up a small number of times. The chain uses TRBV7-9 and TRBJ1-2; D remains ambiguous. The V end was cut by 2 bases, the J end by 5 bases, with 6 bases between. Germline V gene lookup returns CDR1 SEHNR and CDR2 FQNEAQ (reference sequence). The CDR3 totals 12 residues. This chain's CDR3 is CASSLLRYGYTF. CDR3 nucleotide sequence: TGTGCCAGCAGCTTATTGCGGTATGGCTACACCTTC.

As for this clonotype: A much more abundant neighbour one base away suggests this may be a read error. V is TRBV30 and J is TRBJ2-1, with 7 bases matching TRBD1. V lost 2 bases to trimming and J lost 10 bases; unmatched junction nucleotides: 2. CDR3 size: 11 residues. The germline CDR1 and CDR2 sequences are GTSNPN and SVGIG (reference sequence). The CDR3 region has the DNA TGTGCCTGGAGTCTAGGGGGCGAGCAGTTCTTC. Protein: CAWSLGGEQFF.

This clonotype was seen repeatedly, ten times or more. This sequence joins TRBV19 and TRBJ1-1, with 8 bases matching TRBD1. Germline assignment: CDR1 LNHDA and CDR2 SQIVND (reference sequence). The CDR3 is 16 amino acids. Losses at the gene ends were 3 bases for V and 9 bases for J; bases not matched to a gene: 15. The CDR3 nucleotides read TGTGCCAGTAGTATTTCGGAGACTTTAGGACAGGGCCAAGCTTTCTTT. It specifies CASSISETLGQGQAFF.

The chain combines TRBV7-9 with TRBJ1-4; D is unclear. With 0 bases removed from V and 7 bases from J, the gap between germline ends came to 9 bases. Germline CDR1 reads SEHNR; CDR2 reads FQNEAQ (reference sequence). The CDR3 covers 14 residues. The CDR3 spells CASSLALGSEKLFF. In DNA form, the CDR3 reads TGTGCCAGCAGCTTAGCGCTAGGGTCTGAAAAACTGTTTTTT. Complete variable domain (other parts from reference TRBV7-9 and TRBJ1-4): DTGVSQNPRHKITKRGQNVTFRCDPISEHNRLYWYRQTLGQGPEFLTYFQNEAQLEKSRLLSDRFSAERPKGSFSTLEIQRTEQGDSAMYLCASSLALGSEKLFFGSGTQLSVL.

This clonotype was counted ten times or more. This rearrangement joins TRBV11-2 to TRBJ2-2, with D maybe TRBD2 (7 bases). CDR1 is SGHAT, CDR2 FQNNGV, per germline. The CDR3 consists of 16 residues. Trimming cost V 3 bases and J 5 bases, with 16 bases left between them. CDR3 sequence (DNA): TGTGCCAGCAGCTTTATCGTGGGAGGGGGGACCGGGGAGCTGTTTTTT. Translated, it gives CASSFIVGGGTGELFF.

Concerning this clonotype: A far larger clone is one nucleotide away, so this likely arose from a read error. This chain uses TRBV7-2 with TRBJ2-1; possibly TRBD1 for D (5 bases). The end of the DNA fits TRBJ2-3 better, so the J call may be wrong. The germline gives CDR1 SGHTA, CDR2 FQGNSA. This CDR3 is built from 14 residues. Here the CDR3 DNA reads TGTGCCAGCAGCCCAGCCCCCGAAACAGGTACGCAGTATTTT. Translated: CASSPAPETGTQYF.

This clonotype was counted many times. The chain couples TRBV12-3 or TRBV12-4 to TRBJ2-1, with D perhaps TRBD1 or TRBD2 (5 bases each). CDR3 size: 14 residues. V shed 5 bases and J shed 7 bases, with 15 bases lying between them. This CDR3 is CASSPSERGNEQFF. CDR3 sequence (DNA): TGTGCCAGCAGTCCCTCGGAGAGGGGAAATGAGCAGTTCTTC.

This clonotype occurred a few times. This chain uses TRBV4-1 with TRBJ2-7; tentatively, D is TRBD1 (6 bases). The CDR3 is 14 residues long. Germline lookup yields CDR1 MGHRA and CDR2 YSYEKL. V lost 1 base, J lost 3 bases, and 10 bases lay in between. DNA for the CDR3: TGCGCCAGCAGCCAAGGAACAGGGATCTACGAGCAGTACTTC. Protein sequence: CASSQGTGIYEQYF.

This clonotype was detected a few times. The V gene is TRBV20-1, the J gene TRBJ2-7; D is unresolved. Germline V gene lookup returns CDR1 DFQATT and CDR2 SNEGSKA (reference sequence). There are 11 residues in the CDR3. V lost 2 bases and J 4 bases, leaving 6 bases between the germline ends. The CDR3 nucleotides are TGCAGTGCTAGACCCTTATACGAGCAGTACTTC. The encoded protein is CSARPLYEQYF.

This clonotype showed up just a few times. The V gene is TRBV24-1, the J gene TRBJ1-1, with D hard to call. CDR1 is KGHDR and CDR2 is SFDVKD in the germline V gene. Trimming cost V 6 bases and J 1 base, with 8 bases left between them. This CDR3 spans 13 amino acids. CDR3 sequence reads: CATSTSRNTEAFF. The CDR3 coding sequence is TGTGCCACCAGTACGAGTAGGAACACTGAAGCTTTCTTT.

In regard to this clonotype: Possible read error: a much larger clone is one base away. The rearrangement uses TRBV4-1 and TRBJ1-2, with 8 bases lining up with TRBD1. CDR3 length: 17 residues. V lost 1 base and J lost 2; bases outside the gene matches: 9. CDR1 is MGHRA, CDR2 YSYEKL, per germline. CDR3 sequence reads: CASSQGYWTGRNYGYTF. The CDR3 bases are TGCGCCAGCAGCCAAGGTTATTGGACAGGGAGGAACTATGGCTACACCTTC.

This clonotype was counted ten times or more. V and J are TRBV11-3 and TRBJ2-1; D unclear. V dropped 2 bases and J dropped 8 bases, with 7 bases sitting between them. The CDR3 spans 12 residues. The germline gives CDR1 SGHNT, CDR2 YENEEA. DNA for the CDR3: TGTGCCAGCAGCTTAAGACTCGATGAGCAGTTCTTC. Translation gives CASSLRLDEQFF.